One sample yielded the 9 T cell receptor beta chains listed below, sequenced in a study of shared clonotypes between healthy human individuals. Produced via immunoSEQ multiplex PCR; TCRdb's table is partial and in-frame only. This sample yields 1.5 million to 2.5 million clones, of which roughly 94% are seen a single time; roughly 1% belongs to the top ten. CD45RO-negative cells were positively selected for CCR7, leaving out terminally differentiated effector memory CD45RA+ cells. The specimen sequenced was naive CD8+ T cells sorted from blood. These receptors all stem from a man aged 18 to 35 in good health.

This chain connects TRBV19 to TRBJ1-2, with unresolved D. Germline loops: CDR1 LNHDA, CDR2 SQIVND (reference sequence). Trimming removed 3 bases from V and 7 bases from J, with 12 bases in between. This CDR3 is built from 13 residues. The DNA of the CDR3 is TGTGCCAGTAGTATGGGCGGTATCCCTGGCTACACCTTC. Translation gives CASSMGGIPGYTF.

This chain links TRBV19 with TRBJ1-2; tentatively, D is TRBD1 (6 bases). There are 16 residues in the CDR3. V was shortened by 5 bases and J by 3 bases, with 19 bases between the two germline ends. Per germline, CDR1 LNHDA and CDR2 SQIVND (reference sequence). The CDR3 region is CASSAVNRVLDYGYTF. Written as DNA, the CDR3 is TGTGCCAGTAGTGCGGTAAACAGGGTTTTGGACTATGGCTACACCTTC.

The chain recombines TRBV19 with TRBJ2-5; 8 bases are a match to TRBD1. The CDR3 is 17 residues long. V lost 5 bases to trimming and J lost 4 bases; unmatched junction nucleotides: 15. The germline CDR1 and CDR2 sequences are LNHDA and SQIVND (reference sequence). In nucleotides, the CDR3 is TGTGCCAGTAGTCTCACCGGGACAGGACCTTTGTCAGAGACCCAGTACTTC. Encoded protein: CASSLTGTGPLSETQYF. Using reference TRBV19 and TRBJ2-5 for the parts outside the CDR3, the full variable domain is DGGITQSPKYLFRKEGQNVTLSCEQNLNHDAMYWYRQDPGQGLRLIYYSQIVNDFQKGDIAEGYSVSREKKESFPLTVTSAQKNPTAFYLCASSLTGTGPLSETQYFGPGTRLLVL.

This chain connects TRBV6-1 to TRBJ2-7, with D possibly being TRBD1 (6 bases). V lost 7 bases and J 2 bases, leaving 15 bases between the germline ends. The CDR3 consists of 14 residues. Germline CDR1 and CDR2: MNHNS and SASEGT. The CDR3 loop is CASNWGRGAYEQYF. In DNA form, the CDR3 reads TGTGCCAGCAATTGGGGCAGGGGTGCCTACGAGCAGTACTTC.

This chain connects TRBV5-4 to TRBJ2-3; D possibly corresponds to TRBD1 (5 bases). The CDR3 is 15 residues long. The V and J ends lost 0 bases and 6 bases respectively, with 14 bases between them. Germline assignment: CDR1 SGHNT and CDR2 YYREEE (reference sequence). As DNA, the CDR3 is TGTGCCAGCAGCTTGGGCTGGGGCAGTGAGGATACGCAGTATTTT. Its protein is CASSLGWGSEDTQYF.

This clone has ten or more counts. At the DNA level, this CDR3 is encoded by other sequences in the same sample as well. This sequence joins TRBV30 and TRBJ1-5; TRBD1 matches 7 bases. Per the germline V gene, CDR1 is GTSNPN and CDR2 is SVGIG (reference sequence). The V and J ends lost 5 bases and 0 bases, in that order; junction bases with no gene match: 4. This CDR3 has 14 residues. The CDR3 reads CAWGTENSNQPQHF. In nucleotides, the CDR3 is TGTGCCTGGGGGACAGAGAATAGCAATCAGCCCCAGCATTTT.

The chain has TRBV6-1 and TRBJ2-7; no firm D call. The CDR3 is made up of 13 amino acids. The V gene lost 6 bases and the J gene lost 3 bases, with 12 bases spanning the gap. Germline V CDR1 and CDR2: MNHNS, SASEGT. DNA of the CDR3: TGTGCCAGCAGCCTCATACCTTACTACGAGCAGTACTTC. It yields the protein CASSLIPYYEQYF.

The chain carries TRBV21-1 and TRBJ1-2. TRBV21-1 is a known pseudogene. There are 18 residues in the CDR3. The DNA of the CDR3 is TGTGCCAGCAGCAAAGTCTGTATAAGGTGCGTATTCGACTATGGCTACACCTTC. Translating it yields CASSKVCIRCVFDYGYTF.

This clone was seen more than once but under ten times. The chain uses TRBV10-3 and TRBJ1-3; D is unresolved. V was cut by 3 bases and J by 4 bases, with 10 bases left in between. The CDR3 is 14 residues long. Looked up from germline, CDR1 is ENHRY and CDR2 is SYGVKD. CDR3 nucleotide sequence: TGTGCCATCAGTGATCCAGGATCAGGAAACACCATATATTTT. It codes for CAISDPGSGNTIYF.